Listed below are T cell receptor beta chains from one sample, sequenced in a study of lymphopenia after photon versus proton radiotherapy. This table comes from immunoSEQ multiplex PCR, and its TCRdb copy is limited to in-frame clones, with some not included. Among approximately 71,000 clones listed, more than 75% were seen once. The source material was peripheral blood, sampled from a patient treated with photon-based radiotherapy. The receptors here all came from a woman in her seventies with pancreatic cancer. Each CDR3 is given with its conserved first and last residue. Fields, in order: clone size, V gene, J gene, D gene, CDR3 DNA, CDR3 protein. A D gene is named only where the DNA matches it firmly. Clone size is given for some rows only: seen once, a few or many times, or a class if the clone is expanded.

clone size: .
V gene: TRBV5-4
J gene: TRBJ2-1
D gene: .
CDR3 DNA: TGTGCCAGCAGCCTTATGGGCTCCTACAATGAGCAGTTCTTC
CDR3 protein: CASSLMGSYNEQFF

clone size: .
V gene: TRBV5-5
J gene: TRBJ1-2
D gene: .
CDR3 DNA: TGTGCCAGCAGCCCAAGACCCACAGGTGAGAGGAACTATGGCTACACCTTC
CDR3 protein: CASSPRPTGERNYGYTF

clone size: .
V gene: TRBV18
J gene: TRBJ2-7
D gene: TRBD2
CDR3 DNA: TGTGCCAGCTCACCGGGGGCTAGCGGGAGGGCCGACGACGAGCAGTACTTC
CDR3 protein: CASSPGASGRADDEQYF

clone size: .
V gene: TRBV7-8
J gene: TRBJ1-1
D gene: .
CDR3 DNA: TGTGCCAGCAGCTCCCCGCGGGCTGAAGCTTTCTTT
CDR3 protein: CASSSPRAEAFF

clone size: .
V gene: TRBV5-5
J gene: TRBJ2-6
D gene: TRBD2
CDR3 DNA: TGTGCCAGCAGCTTGGAGGGACTAGCGGGAGTTGGGGCCAACGTCCTGACTTTC
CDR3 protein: CASSLEGLAGVGANVLTF

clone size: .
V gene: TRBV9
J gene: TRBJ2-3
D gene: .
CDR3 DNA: TGTGCCAGCAGCGTAGGGTTGGCCACAGATACGCAGTATTTT
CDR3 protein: CASSVGLATDTQYF

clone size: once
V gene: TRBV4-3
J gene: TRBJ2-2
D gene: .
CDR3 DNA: TGCGCCAGCAGGGGACGGTGGATCGACACCGGGGAGCTGTTTTTT
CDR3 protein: CASRGRWIDTGELFF

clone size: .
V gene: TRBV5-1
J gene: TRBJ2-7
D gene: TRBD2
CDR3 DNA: TGCGCCAGCAGGCCCACTAGCGGAAGCTCCTACGAGCAGTACTTC
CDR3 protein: CASRPTSGSSYEQYF

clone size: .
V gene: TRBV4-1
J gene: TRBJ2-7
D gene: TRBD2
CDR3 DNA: TGCGCCAGCAGCCAAGTAGGGACTAGCGGCAGTACCTACGAGCAGTACTTC
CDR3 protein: CASSQVGTSGSTYEQYF

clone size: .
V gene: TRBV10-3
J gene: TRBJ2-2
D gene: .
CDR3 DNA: TGTGCCATCAGTAAAAGTACCGGACACAACACCGGGGAGCTGTTTTTT
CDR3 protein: CAISKSTGHNTGELFF

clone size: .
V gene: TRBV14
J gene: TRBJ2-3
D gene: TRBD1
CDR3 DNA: TGTGCCAGCAGCCCCAGCGTTGGGACAGGGGACGATACGCAGTATTTT
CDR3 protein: CASSPSVGTGDDTQYF

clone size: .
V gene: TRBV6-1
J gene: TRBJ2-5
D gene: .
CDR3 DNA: TGTGCCAGCAGTGAGATGGCAACAGTCCCCCAAGAGACCCAGTACTTC
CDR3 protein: CASSEMATVPQETQYF

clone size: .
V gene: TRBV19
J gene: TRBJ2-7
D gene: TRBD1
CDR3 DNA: TGTGCCAGTAGTAAGGTAGGGGGCGGCGAGCAGTACTTC
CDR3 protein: CASSKVGGGEQYF

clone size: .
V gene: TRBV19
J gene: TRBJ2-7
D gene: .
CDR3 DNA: TGTGCCAGTAGCCCCCGCTTAGTGGTAGCGCACTACGAGCAGTACTTC
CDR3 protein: CASSPRLVVAHYEQYF

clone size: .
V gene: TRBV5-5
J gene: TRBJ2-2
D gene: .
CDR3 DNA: TGTGCCAGCAGTTTAACAGGGAAGGACACCGGGGAGCTGTTTTTT
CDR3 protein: CASSLTGKDTGELFF

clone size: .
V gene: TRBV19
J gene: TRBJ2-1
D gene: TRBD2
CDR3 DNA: TGTGCCAGTAGCGAAGTAGCGGGAGGCCAGGGTCACAATGAGCAGTTCTTC
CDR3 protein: CASSEVAGGQGHNEQFF

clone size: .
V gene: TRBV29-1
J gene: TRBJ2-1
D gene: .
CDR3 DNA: TGCAGCGTTGACCGAATAAACAATGAGCAGTTCTTC
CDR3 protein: CSVDRINNEQFF

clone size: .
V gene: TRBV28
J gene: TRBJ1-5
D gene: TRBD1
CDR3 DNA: TGTGCCAGCAGCCAGACAGGGGGCCGCAATCAGCCCCAGCATTTT
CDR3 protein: CASSQTGGRNQPQHF

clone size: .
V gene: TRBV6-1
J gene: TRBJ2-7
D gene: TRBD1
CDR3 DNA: TGTGCCAGCAACCTACAGGGGGCATCCGCCGAGCAGTACTTC
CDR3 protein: CASNLQGASAEQYF

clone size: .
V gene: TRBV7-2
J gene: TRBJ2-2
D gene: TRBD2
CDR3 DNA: TGTGCCAGCAGCCCTAGCGGAAACACCGGGGAGCTGTTTTTT
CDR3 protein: CASSPSGNTGELFF

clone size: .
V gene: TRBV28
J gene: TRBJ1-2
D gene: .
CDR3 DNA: TGTGCCAGCAGCTGGAGGGGCTATGGCTACACCTTC
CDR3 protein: CASSWRGYGYTF

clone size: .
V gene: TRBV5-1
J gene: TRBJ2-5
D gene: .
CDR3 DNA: TGCGCCAGCAGCTTGGGTCAACTAAACCAAGAGATTCAGTACTTC
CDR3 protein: CASSLGQLNQEIQYF

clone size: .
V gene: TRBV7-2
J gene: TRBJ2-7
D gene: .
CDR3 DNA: TGTGCCAGCAGCTCCCTCGGGGTCTACGAGCAGTACTTC
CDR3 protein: CASSSLGVYEQYF

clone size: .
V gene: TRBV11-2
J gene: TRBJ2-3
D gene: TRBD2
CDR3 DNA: TGTGCCAGCAGCGTAGGTCGGGGGGGTCCAGATACGCAGTATTTT
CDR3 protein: CASSVGRGGPDTQYF

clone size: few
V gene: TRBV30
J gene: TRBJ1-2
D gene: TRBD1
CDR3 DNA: TGTGCCTGGAGCAGGGACAGGGGGAGCTATGGCTACACCTTC
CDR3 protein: CAWSRDRGSYGYTF

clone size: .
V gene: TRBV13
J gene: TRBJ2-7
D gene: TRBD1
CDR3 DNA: TGTGCCAGCAGCTCCCCAGGACAGGGGAGGTACGAGCAGTACTTC
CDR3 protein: CASSSPGQGRYEQYF

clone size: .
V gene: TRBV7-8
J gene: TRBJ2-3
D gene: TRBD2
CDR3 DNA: TGTGCCAGCAGCCTAACCGGACTAGCGGGACGAGGAGATACGCAGTATTTT
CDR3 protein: CASSLTGLAGRGDTQYF

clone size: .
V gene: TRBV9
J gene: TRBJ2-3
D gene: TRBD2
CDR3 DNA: TGTGCCAGCAGTCCTAGCGGGAGTGCAGATACGCAGTATTTT
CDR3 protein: CASSPSGSADTQYF

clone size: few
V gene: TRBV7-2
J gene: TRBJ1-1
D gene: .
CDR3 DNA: TGTGCCAGCAGCTTACAGGGTTCAGCTTCTGAAGCTTTCTTT
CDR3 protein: CASSLQGSASEAFF

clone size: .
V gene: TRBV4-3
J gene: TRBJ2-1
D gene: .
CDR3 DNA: TGCGCCAGCAGCGGGCGAGACTTAAACACCGATGAGCAGTTCTTC
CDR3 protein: CASSGRDLNTDEQFF

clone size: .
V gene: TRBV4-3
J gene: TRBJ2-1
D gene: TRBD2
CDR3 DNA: TGCGCCAGCAGCCAAGCCCTAAGAGCGGGAGACTACAATGAGCAGTTCTTC
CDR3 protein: CASSQALRAGDYNEQFF

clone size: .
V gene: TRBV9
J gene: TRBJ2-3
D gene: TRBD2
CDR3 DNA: TGTGCCAGCAGCACCCGGACTAGCTTGGCGGATACGCAGTATTTT
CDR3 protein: CASSTRTSLADTQYF

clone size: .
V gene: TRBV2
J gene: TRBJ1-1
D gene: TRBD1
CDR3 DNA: TGTGCCAGCAGTTTCACTACAGGGGGCACGAACACTGAAGCTTTCTTT
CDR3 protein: CASSFTTGGTNTEAFF

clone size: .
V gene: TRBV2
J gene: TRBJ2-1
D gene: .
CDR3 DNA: TGTGCCAGCTGTTCCAGGCTTTACAATGAGCAGTTCTTC
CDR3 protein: CASCSRLYNEQFF

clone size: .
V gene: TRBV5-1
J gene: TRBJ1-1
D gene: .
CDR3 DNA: TGCGCCAGCAGCTTGGGGTCGGGCCGAGGGGTTGGTGGCACTGAAGCTTTCTTT
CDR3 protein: CASSLGSGRGVGGTEAFF